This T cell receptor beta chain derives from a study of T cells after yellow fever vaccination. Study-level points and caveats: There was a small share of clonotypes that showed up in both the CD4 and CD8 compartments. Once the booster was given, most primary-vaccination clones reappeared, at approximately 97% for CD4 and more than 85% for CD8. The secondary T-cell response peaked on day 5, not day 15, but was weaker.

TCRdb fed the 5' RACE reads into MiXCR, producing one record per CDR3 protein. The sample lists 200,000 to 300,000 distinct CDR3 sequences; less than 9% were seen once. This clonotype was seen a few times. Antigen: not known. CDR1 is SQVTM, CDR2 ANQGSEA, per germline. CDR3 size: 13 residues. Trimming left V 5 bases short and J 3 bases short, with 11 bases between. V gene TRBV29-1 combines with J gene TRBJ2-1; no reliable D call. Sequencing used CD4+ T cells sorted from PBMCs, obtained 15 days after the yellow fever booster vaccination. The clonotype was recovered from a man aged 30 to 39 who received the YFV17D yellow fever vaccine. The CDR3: CSVTPFSYNEQFF. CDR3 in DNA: TGCAGCGTTACCCCGTTCAGCTACAATGAGCAGTTCTTC.